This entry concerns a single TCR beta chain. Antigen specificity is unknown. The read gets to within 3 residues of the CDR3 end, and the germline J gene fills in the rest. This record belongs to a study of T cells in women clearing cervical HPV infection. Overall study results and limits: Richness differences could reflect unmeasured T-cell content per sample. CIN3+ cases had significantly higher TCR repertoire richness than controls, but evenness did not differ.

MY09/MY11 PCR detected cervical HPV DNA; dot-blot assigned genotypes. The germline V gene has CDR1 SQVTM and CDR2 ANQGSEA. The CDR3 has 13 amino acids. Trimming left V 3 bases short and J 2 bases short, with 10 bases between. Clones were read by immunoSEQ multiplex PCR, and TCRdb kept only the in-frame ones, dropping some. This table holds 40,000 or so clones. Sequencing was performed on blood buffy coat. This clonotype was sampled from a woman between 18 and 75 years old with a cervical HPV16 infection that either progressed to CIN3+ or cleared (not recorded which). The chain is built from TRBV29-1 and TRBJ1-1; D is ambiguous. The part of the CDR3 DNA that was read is TGCAGCGTTGAGCCAGGAAGCAACACTGAA. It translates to CSVEPGSNTE. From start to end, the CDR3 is CSVEPGSNTEAFF.